This TCR beta chain was identified in a study of OX40 agonist ivuxolimab in advanced cancers. V was shortened by 3 bases and J by 5 bases, with 8 bases between the two germline ends. Germline V gene data show CDR1 as SGHTA and CDR2 as FQGTGA. This CDR3 spans 13 amino acids. The protocol was immunoSEQ multiplex PCR, while the TCRdb copy is restricted to in-frame clones and leaves out a portion. The sample lists 45,000 or so clones, 85% to 90% occurring once. The source material was CD4+ or CD8+ T cells sorted from blood, sampled in a trial of the OX40 agonist ivuxolimab. The receptor was derived from an adult with an advanced solid tumor such as melanoma, head and neck, liver or kidney cancer. This rearrangement joins TRBV7-3 to TRBJ2-1; D not resolved. The CDR3 bases are TGTGCCAGCAGCTTGCTCCGGGACAATGAGCAGTTCTTC. Its translation: CASSLLRDNEQFF.